A single sample gave rise to the 32 T cell receptor beta chains below, sequenced in a study of blood T cell repertoires in COVID-19. Method: immunoSEQ multiplex PCR; TCRdb's copy keeps in-frame clones and lacks some. This table has approximately 270,000 clones, approximately 83% appearing once. Sequenced material: peripheral blood. These receptors came from a woman between 65 and 79 years old with acute or convalescent COVID-19.

This clone was picked up one time. This chain links TRBV27 with TRBJ2-7; D is perhaps TRBD2 (6 bases). The germline V gene encodes CDR1 MNHEY and CDR2 SMNVEV (reference sequence). The CDR3 length is 16 residues. V was pared by 4 bases and J by 0 bases, with 16 bases between. The CDR3, as DNA: TGTGCCAGCAGTTCGGCGGGGAAGGTTGGCTCCTACGAGCAGTACTTC. Translation: CASSSAGKVGSYEQYF.

This chain connects TRBV6-5 to TRBJ1-1; no clear D. The germline V gene encodes CDR1 MNHEY and CDR2 SVGAGI. The CDR3 loop spans 15 amino acids. V dropped 8 bases and J dropped 3 bases, with 19 bases sitting between them. The CDR3 sequence: CASRLKIFRDTEAFF. Written as DNA, the CDR3 is TGTGCCAGCCGACTAAAAATATTTCGGGACACTGAAGCTTTCTTT.

This rearrangement joins TRBV29-1 to TRBJ2-7; D perhaps matches TRBD2 (6 bases). The V end lost 3 bases, the J end lost 4 bases, and 10 bases lay between the germline ends. The CDR3 has 12 residues. The germline CDR1 and CDR2 sequences are SQVTM and ANQGSEA. The DNA of the CDR3 is TGCAGCGTTGAGGAGGGAGGTTACGAGCAGTACTTC. This gives the protein CSVEEGGYEQYF.

The chain recombines TRBV19 with TRBJ2-6; D remains unclear. Looked up from germline, CDR1 is LNHDA and CDR2 is SQIVND (reference sequence). Trimming took off 1 base at V and 3 bases at J, with 13 bases between the two ends. There are 17 residues in the CDR3. CDR3 coding DNA: TGTGCCAGTAGTATAGGAAGTGCGAGAAATGGGGCCAACGTCCTGACTTTC. Translation: CASSIGSARNGANVLTF.

The J gene is TRBJ1-4, the V gene TRBV7-9; weak D call: TRBD1 (5 bases). Trimming shortened V by 1 base and J by 2 bases, and 11 bases separated the two germline ends. This CDR3 is 16 amino acids long. Germline V CDR1 and CDR2: SEHNR, FQNEAQ (reference sequence). The CDR3 region has the DNA TGTGCCAGCAGCTTAGGAGAACGGGGGACTAATGAAAAACTGTTTTTT. This codes for CASSLGERGTNEKLFF.

The rearrangement uses TRBV4-1 and TRBJ1-4; D is unresolved. Germline V gene data show CDR1 as MGHRA and CDR2 as YSYEKL. The ends were cut back, 6 bases at V and 6 bases at J, with 17 bases in the middle. This CDR3 is 15 amino acids long. The CDR3, as DNA: TGCGCCAGCAGGCCAAGTTTCCAGGATCATGAAAAACTGTTTTTT. Its translation: CASRPSFQDHEKLFF.

The V gene is TRBV6-1, the J gene TRBJ2-1; 9 bases fit TRBD2. This CDR3 has 15 amino acids. In germline, CDR1 is MNHNS, CDR2 SASEGT. With V trimmed by 2 bases and J by 4 bases, 3 bases remained unmatched. For the CDR3, the DNA is TGTGCCAGCAGTGAACAGCGGGGGGCTTACAATGAGCAGTTCTTC. Translation gives CASSEQRGAYNEQFF.

V is TRBV6-6 and J is TRBJ1-5; a weak D match, TRBD1 (5 bases). Trimming pared 5 bases from V and 0 bases from J, leaving 23 bases between. CDR3 size: 19 residues. CDR1 MNHNY and CDR2 SVGAGI come from the germline V gene (reference sequence). In DNA form, the CDR3 reads TGTGCCAGCAGTCACGGGGGAGGATCCGTCGTCCATAGCAATCAGCCCCAGCATTTT. Its protein product is CASSHGGGSVVHSNQPQHF.

This chain uses TRBV4-1 with TRBJ1-6, with D perhaps matching TRBD1 (5 bases). CDR3 length: 13 residues. Trimming removed 1 base at V and 10 bases at J, with 8 bases between. The V gene's germline CDR1 is MGHRA and CDR2 YSYEKL. The CDR3 sequence: CASSQVRASPLHF. In nucleotides, the CDR3 is TGCGCCAGCAGCCAAGTCAGGGCCTCACCCCTCCACTTT.

The chain employs TRBV4-1 and TRBJ2-7; a weak D match, TRBD2 (6 bases). V was clipped by 0 bases and J by 9 bases, with 15 bases between them. Germline CDR1 reads MGHRA; CDR2 reads YSYEKL. This CDR3 comprises 14 residues. CDR3 bases: TGCGCCAGCAGCCAAGATCGGGAGACCAAAGGGCAGTACTTC. Translation gives CASSQDRETKGQYF.

The chain employs TRBV5-4 and TRBJ2-1; D gene ambiguous. V gave up 2 bases and J gave up 4 bases, with 13 bases separating them. CDR3 size: 15 residues. CDR1 is SGHNT, CDR2 YYREEE, per germline (reference sequence). The DNA of the CDR3 is TGTGCCAGCAGCTTAGTGTCGCGGCCTTACAATGAGCAGTTCTTC. This codes for CASSLVSRPYNEQFF.

The chain recombines TRBV2 with TRBJ2-7, with 7 nucleotides matching TRBD2. Germline lookup yields CDR1 SNHLY and CDR2 FYNNEI. The CDR3 is 13 amino acids. Trimming took 3 bases from V and 3 from J; bases not matched to a gene: 2. CDR3 in amino acids: CASSDGGYYEQYF. The CDR3 DNA reads as TGTGCCAGCAGTGACGGGGGGTACTACGAGCAGTACTTC.

The J gene is TRBJ1-4, the V gene TRBV13, with D unresolved. The germline V and J ends were trimmed by 0 bases and 4 bases, with 9 bases remaining between them. Germline CDR1 reads PRHDT; CDR2 reads FYEKMQ (reference sequence). CDR3 length: 15 amino acids. CDR3 residues: CASSLGRGVNEKLFF. In DNA form, the CDR3 reads TGTGCCAGCAGCTTAGGCCGGGGTGTTAATGAAAAACTGTTTTTT.

V usage is TRBV15 and J usage is TRBJ1-6; 8 bases match TRBD1. Looked up from germline, CDR1 is LNHNV and CDR2 is YYDKDF (reference sequence). This CDR3 is built from 14 residues. The junction had 6 bases not matched to a gene; V was cut back by 4 bases and J by 10 bases. This CDR3 is CATSIGTGESPLHF. The CDR3 DNA sequence: TGTGCCACCAGCATAGGGACAGGCGAATCACCCCTCCACTTT.

The chain joins TRBV5-5 to TRBJ2-2, with 11 bases that match TRBD1. Germline V gene data show CDR1 as SGHKS and CDR2 as YYEKEE (reference sequence). The CDR3 is 15 residues long. V shed 4 bases, J shed 5 bases, and the junction held 4 bases outside the gene matches. The CDR3 DNA sequence: TGTGCCAGCAGCCGCCGGGACAGGGGGACCGGGGAGCTGTTTTTT. Protein sequence: CASSRRDRGTGELFF. The full variable domain, with the rest looked up from reference TRBV5-5 and TRBJ2-2, is DAGVTQSPTHLIKTRGQQVTLRCSPISGHKSVSWYQQVLGQGPQFIFQYYEKEERGRGNFPDRFSARQFPNYSSELNVNALLLGDSALYLCASSRRDRGTGELFFGEGSRLTVL.

The chain recombines TRBV19 with TRBJ2-7; D is unresolved. In germline, CDR1 is LNHDA, CDR2 SQIVND (reference sequence). The CDR3 loop spans 14 amino acids. V was clipped by 7 bases and J by 6 bases, with 19 bases between them. Here the CDR3 reads CASNGPSPTVEQYF. DNA for the CDR3: TGTGCCAGTAATGGTCCGTCCCCTACGGTCGAGCAGTACTTC.

The chain joins TRBV2 to TRBJ1-6, with 10 bases identical to TRBD1. Losses at the gene ends were 6 bases for V and 7 bases for J; bases not matched to a gene: 9. The germline gives CDR1 SNHLY, CDR2 FYNNEI. This CDR3 spans 16 amino acids. This CDR3 reads CASRVRPGQGNSPLHF. DNA of the CDR3: TGTGCCAGCAGAGTCAGACCGGGACAGGGGAATTCACCCCTCCACTTT.

This chain uses TRBV4-1 with TRBJ2-3, with D unclear. The germline V and J ends were trimmed by 1 base and 1 base, with 9 bases remaining between them. This CDR3 region has 15 residues. The germline CDR1 and CDR2 sequences are MGHRA and YSYEKL. In DNA form, the CDR3 reads TGCGCCAGCAGCCAAGGACTTCGGGGCACAGATACGCAGTATTTT. It translates to CASSQGLRGTDTQYF.

The rearrangement joins TRBV7-2 to TRBJ2-3; the D gene is possibly TRBD1 (6 bases). The CDR3 spans 16 residues. Germline V gene lookup returns CDR1 SGHTA and CDR2 FQGNSA. V was pared by 4 bases and J by 0 bases, with 14 bases between. CDR3 loop: CASSSYLGGSTDTQYF. CDR3 nucleotides: TGTGCCAGCAGCTCCTACCTAGGGGGTAGCACAGATACGCAGTATTTT.

This clone was recorded only once. The V gene is TRBV5-4, the J gene TRBJ1-2; 8 nucleotides agree with TRBD1. This CDR3 is 13 amino acids long. J gave up 3 bases and V 4 bases, and 2 bases lay outside the gene matches. The germline gives CDR1 SGHNT, CDR2 YYREEE (reference sequence). The CDR3 DNA follows: TGTGCCAGCAGCCTACAGGGGGACTATGGCTACACCTTC. As protein: CASSLQGDYGYTF.

This clone has more than one count but fewer than ten. The chain recombines TRBV30 with TRBJ2-7, with 12 positions matching TRBD2. V trimming: 8 bases; J trimming: 2 bases; junction bases outside the gene matches: 4. Germline V gene sequence: CDR1 GTSNPN, CDR2 SVGIG (reference sequence). CDR3 length equals 13 residues. The CDR3 coding sequence is TGTGCCAGTCTAGCGGGGGGGACCTACGAGCAGTACTTC. This sequence encodes CASLAGGTYEQYF.

J is TRBJ1-1 and V is TRBV21-1; the table gives TRBD1 as D, unverified against the DNA. TRBV21-1 constitutes a pseudogene. This CDR3 region has 14 residues. CDR3: CASSKQGLNTEAFF. The CDR3 DNA follows: TGTGCCAGCAGCAAACAGGGGTTGAACACTGAAGCTTTCTTT.

This chain links TRBV6-5 with TRBJ1-5; D is unclear. CDR3 length equals 13 residues. The V gene's germline CDR1 is MNHEY and CDR2 SVGAGI. The V end was cut by 5 bases, the J end by 3 bases, with 8 bases between. Here the CDR3 reads CASSTEANQPQHF. CDR3 nucleotide sequence: TGTGCCAGCAGTACGGAGGCCAATCAGCCCCAGCATTTT.

V is TRBV28 and J is TRBJ2-1, with D possibly being TRBD2 (6 bases). The V and J ends lost 7 bases and 4 bases respectively, with 14 bases between them. Germline V gene lookup returns CDR1 MDHEN and CDR2 SYDVKM. This CDR3 comprises 14 residues. The CDR3 sequence: CASIGTGTYNEQFF. As DNA, the CDR3 is TGTGCCAGCATCGGAACCGGGACTTACAATGAGCAGTTCTTC. Drawing the rest from reference TRBV28 and TRBJ2-1, the complete variable domain is DVKVTQSSRYLVKRTGEKVFLECVQDMDHENMFWYRQDPGLGLRLIYFSYDVKMKEKGDIPEGYSVSREKKERFSLILESASTNQTSMYLCASIGTGTYNEQFFGPGTRLTVL.

V gene TRBV6-5 combines with J gene TRBJ1-6, with D possibly matching TRBD1 (6 bases). Germline loops: CDR1 MNHEY, CDR2 SVGAGI. The CDR3 extends over 14 amino acids. V was shortened by 6 bases and J by 7 bases, with 13 bases between the two germline ends. For the CDR3, the DNA is TGTGCCAGCAGAGCTACAGGGCTCAATTCACCCCTCCACTTT. Its protein is CASRATGLNSPLHF.

The chain uses TRBV2 and TRBJ2-3; D is perhaps TRBD2 (6 bases). V dropped 6 bases and J dropped 0 bases, with 13 bases sitting between them. The CDR3 contains 15 residues. The germline V gene encodes CDR1 SNHLY and CDR2 FYNNEI. CDR3 sequence (DNA): TGTGCCAGCAGGAGGGGACTCGCTAGCACAGATACGCAGTATTTT. Encoded protein: CASRRGLASTDTQYF.

J is TRBJ2-7 and V is TRBV11-2; D is ambiguous. The CDR3 covers 14 residues. Looked up from germline, CDR1 is SGHAT and CDR2 is FQNNGV. The germline V and J ends were trimmed by 1 base and 0 bases, with 7 bases remaining between them. In nucleotides, the CDR3 is TGTGCCAGCAGCTTAGTCCAGGCCTCCTACGAGCAGTACTTC. This codes for CASSLVQASYEQYF.

This chain joins TRBV6-6 and TRBJ1-4, with 8 nucleotides matching TRBD1. This CDR3 spans 14 amino acids. With 0 bases clipped from V and 10 bases from J, the junction kept 4 bases outside the gene matches. Germline CDR1 is MNHNY and CDR2 is SVGAGI (reference sequence). In nucleotides, the CDR3 is TGTGCCAGCAGTTACTCCTGGACAGGGAGAAAACTGTTTTTT. Protein product: CASSYSWTGRKLFF.

The chain has TRBV27 and TRBJ1-1, with D possibly TRBD1 on 5 matching bases. Germline V gene data show CDR1 as MNHEY and CDR2 as SMNVEV (reference sequence). This CDR3 region has 14 residues. V lost 4 bases and J 4 bases, leaving 13 bases between the germline ends. CDR3 sequence (DNA): TGTGCCAGCAGTTCGAACAGGATCTTCACTGAAGCTTTCTTT. Translation: CASSSNRIFTEAFF.

The chain couples TRBV18 to TRBJ2-1; 8 bases fit TRBD2. Germline trimming cut 3 bases from V and 6 bases from J; bases unmatched to any gene: 1. In germline, CDR1 is KGHSH, CDR2 LQKENI. The CDR3 is 13 residues long. CDR3 amino acids: CASSPRGGNEQFF. In DNA, the CDR3 is TGTGCCAGCTCACCTCGGGGGGGCAATGAGCAGTTCTTC. The whole variable domain, remainder taken from reference TRBV18 and TRBJ2-1, is NAGVMQNPRHLVRRRGQEARLRCSPMKGHSHVYWYRQLPEEGLKFMVYLQKENIIDESGMPKERFSAEFPKEGPSILRIQQVVRGDSAAYFCASSPRGGNEQFFGPGTRLTVL.

Worth noting for this clone: The sample contains more than one DNA sequence encoding this CDR3. The genes are TRBV5-6 and TRBJ1-1; D gene ambiguous. This CDR3 has 11 amino acids. Germline CDR1 reads SGHDT; CDR2 reads YYEEEE. V was shortened by 2 bases and J by 7 bases, with 6 bases between the two germline ends. The CDR3 protein is CASSLQLEAFF. Written as DNA, the CDR3 is TGTGCCAGCAGCTTACAGCTTGAAGCTTTCTTT.

The V and J genes are TRBV2 and TRBJ2-5, with D perhaps TRBD2 (5 bases). The CDR3 consists of 12 residues. V was pared by 4 bases and J by 5 bases, with 8 bases between. Germline V lookup: CDR1 SNHLY, CDR2 FYNNEI. CDR3 nucleotide sequence: TGTGCCAGCAGTGGGAGGTGGGAGACCCAGTACTTC. This codes for CASSGRWETQYF.